This record concerns one T cell receptor (beta chain) sequence. Original methodology: Researchers report that nucleated cell counts were estimated from reference gene primer amplification. Produced via immunoSEQ multiplex PCR; TCRdb's table is partial and in-frame only. V and J calls and clone size are those listed in that table; D and trimming were worked out from the DNA. The sample includes some 530,000 clones, 80% to 90% of them seen just once. The sample belongs to a study of blood T cell repertoires in COVID-19. Study-wide background: From T cells, B-cell-depleted T cells, or PBMCs came the material, which was cDNA or gDNA.

The V gene lost 0 bases and the J gene lost 11 bases, with 14 bases spanning the gap. This CDR3 region has 13 residues. The germline V gene encodes CDR1 SGHRS and CDR2 YFSETQ. Enrolled through a virtual design, the participants were between about 18 and 100 years of age and came from 24 US areas. Participant reports of clinical history set cohort assignment. The sequence came from a woman aged 55-70 years who had recovered from COVID-19. Sample: PBMCs or T cells enriched from blood (not recorded which). The chain carries TRBV5-1 and TRBJ1-1; D is ambiguous. The CDR3 nucleotides read TGCGCCAGCAGCTTGGACCTCCTTCAGGTTGCTTTCTTT. It specifies CASSLDLLQVAFF.